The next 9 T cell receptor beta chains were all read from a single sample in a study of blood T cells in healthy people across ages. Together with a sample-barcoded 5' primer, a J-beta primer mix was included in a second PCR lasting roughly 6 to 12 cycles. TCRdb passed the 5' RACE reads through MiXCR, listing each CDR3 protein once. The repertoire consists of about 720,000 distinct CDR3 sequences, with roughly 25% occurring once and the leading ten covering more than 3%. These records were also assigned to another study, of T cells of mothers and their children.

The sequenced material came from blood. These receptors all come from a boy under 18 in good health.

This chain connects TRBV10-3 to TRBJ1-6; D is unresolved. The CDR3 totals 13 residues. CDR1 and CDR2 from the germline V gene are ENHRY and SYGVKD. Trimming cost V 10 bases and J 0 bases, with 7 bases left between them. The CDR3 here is CATLGSYNSPLHF. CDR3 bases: TGTGCCACACTGGGCTCCTATAATTCACCCCTCCACTTT.

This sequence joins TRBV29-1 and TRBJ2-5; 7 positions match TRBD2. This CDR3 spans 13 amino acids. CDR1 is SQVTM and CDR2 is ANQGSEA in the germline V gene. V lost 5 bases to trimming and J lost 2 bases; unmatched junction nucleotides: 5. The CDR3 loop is CSVRGGLQETQYF. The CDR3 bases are TGCAGCGTTAGGGGAGGGCTTCAAGAGACCCAGTACTTC.

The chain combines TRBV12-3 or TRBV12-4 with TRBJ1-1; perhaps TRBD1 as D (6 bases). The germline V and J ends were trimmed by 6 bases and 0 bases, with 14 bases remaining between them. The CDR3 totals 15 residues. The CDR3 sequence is CASRRYRDMNTEAFF. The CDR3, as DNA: TGTGCCAGCAGGCGATACAGGGACATGAACACTGAAGCTTTCTTT.

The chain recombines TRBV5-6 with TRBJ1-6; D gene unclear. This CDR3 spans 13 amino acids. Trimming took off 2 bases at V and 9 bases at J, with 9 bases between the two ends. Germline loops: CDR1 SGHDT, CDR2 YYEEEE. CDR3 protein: CASSFPNGSPLHF. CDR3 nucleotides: TGTGCCAGCAGCTTCCCGAACGGTTCACCCCTCCACTTT.

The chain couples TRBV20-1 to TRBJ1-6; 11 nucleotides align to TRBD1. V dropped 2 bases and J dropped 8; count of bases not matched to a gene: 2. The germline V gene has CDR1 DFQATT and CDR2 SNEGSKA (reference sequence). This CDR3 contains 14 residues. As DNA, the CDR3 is TGCAGTGCTAGAACGGACAGGGGGCATTCACCCCTCCACTTT. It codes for CSARTDRGHSPLHF.

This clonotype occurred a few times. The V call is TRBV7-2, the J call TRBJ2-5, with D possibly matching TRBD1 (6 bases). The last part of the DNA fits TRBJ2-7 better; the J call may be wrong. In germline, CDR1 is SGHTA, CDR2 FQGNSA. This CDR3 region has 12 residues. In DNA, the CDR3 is TGTGCCAGCAGCATACAGGGCGCCGAGCAGTACTTC. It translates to CASSIQGAEQYF.

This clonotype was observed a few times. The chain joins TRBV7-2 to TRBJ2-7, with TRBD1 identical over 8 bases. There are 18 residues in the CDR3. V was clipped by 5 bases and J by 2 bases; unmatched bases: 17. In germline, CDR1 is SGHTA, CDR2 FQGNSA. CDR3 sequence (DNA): TGTGCCAGCAGCCCAAGGGCAGGGGGCCTGACGAAAACCTACGAGCAGTACTTC. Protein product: CASSPRAGGLTKTYEQYF.

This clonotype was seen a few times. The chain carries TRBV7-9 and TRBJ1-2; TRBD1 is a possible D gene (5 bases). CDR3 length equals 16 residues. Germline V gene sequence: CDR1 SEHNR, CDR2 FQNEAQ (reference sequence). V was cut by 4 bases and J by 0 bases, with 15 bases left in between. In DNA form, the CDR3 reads TGTGCCAGCAGCTCTTCGGGACCACAGGCTAACTATGGCTACACCTTC. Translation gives CASSSSGPQANYGYTF.

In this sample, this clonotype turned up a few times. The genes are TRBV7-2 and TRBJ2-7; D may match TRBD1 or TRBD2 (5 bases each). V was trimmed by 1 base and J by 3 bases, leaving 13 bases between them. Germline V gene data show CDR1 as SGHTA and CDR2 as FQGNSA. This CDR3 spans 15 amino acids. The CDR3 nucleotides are TGTGCCAGCAGCTTAGAGGGACCCGGGGTCTACGAGCAGTACTTC. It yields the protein CASSLEGPGVYEQYF.